These 29 T cell receptor beta chains were all obtained from the same sample, sequenced in a study of T cells expressing NK-cell markers. TCRdb reprocessed the 5' RACE reads, keeping one entry per CDR3 protein, no DNA. The sample totals 500,000 to 700,000 distinct CDR3 sequences; its top ten clones hold roughly 3.5%. Specimen: blood T cells: a sorted CD56 or NKG2C T cell subset, CD4+ or CD8+ T cells, or bulk PBMC T cells (not recorded which). Receptors were obtained from a man aged 18-30 years in good health.

The chain recombines TRBV7-3 with TRBJ1-1. Per germline, CDR1 SGHTA and CDR2 FQGTGA. CDR3 length: 17 residues. The CDR3: CASSGPLDHLMNTEAFF.

The chain recombines TRBV4-1 with TRBJ2-2; the D call from TCRdb, TRBD1, cannot be confirmed without DNA. The length of the CDR3 is 16 residues. Germline CDR1 and CDR2: MGHRA and YSYEKL. CDR3 loop: CASKNAGTGATGELFF.

V gene TRBV29-1 combines with J gene TRBJ1-2; absent DNA, TCRdb's TRBD1 call cannot be checked. The germline V gene has CDR1 SQVTM and CDR2 ANQGSEA. The CDR3 totals 12 residues. The CDR3 loop reads CSVAGVWYGYTF.

The chain has TRBV4-2 and TRBJ2-3; TCRdb reports TRBD2, a call that lacks DNA to check it against. Germline lookup yields CDR1 LGHNA and CDR2 YNFKEQ. CDR3 length equals 18 residues. The CDR3 loop reads CASSQDISQSGSRDTQYF.

The chain employs TRBV5-1 and TRBJ2-7; with no DNA, the TCRdb D assignment of TRBD1 cannot be verified. CDR3 length: 17 residues. Germline CDR1 reads SGHRS; CDR2 reads YFSETQ. This CDR3 reads CASSLVAKTGIGYEQYF.

This chain uses TRBV7-8 with TRBJ1-5. Germline CDR1 and CDR2: SGHVS and FQNEAQ. The CDR3 length is 16 residues. This CDR3 is CASSRERLGINQPQHF.

This chain connects TRBV7-9 to TRBJ2-2; without DNA, the TCRdb call of TRBD1 cannot be checked. Germline V gene sequence: CDR1 SEHNR, CDR2 FQNEAQ (reference sequence). The CDR3 covers 12 residues. The CDR3 sequence is CASSLIGRELFF.

J is TRBJ1-5 and V is TRBV4-1; TCRdb picks TRBD1, but there is no DNA to check that call. The V gene's germline CDR1 is MGHRA and CDR2 YSYEKL. This CDR3 has 15 residues. CDR3 in amino acids: CASSQGESGYQPQHF.

The chain joins TRBV15 to TRBJ2-2; as DNA is missing, the TRBD1 call by TCRdb cannot be tested. The CDR3 spans 13 residues. Germline lookup yields CDR1 LNHNV and CDR2 YYDKDF (reference sequence). The CDR3 here is CATGQVLTGELFF.

The chain uses TRBV25-1 and TRBJ1-1; checking the TCRdb D call of TRBD1 is not possible without DNA. CDR1 MGHDK and CDR2 SYGVNS come from the germline V gene. This CDR3 has 15 amino acids. The CDR3 spells CASRPQGVMNTEAFF.

The chain employs TRBV6-5 and TRBJ2-5. CDR1 and CDR2 (germline): MNHEY, SVGAGI. The CDR3 spans 14 residues. CDR3 amino acids: CASSYSKSGETQYF.

This sequence joins TRBV5-6 and TRBJ1-4; TCRdb's D gene call, TRBD1, goes unchecked for lack of DNA. Germline V gene sequence: CDR1 SGHDT, CDR2 YYEEEE. The CDR3 has 16 amino acids. CDR3 region: CASSLDRAGVREKLFF.

The chain recombines TRBV5-1 with TRBJ2-1. The CDR3 extends over 12 amino acids. Germline CDR1 is SGHRS and CDR2 is YFSETQ. CDR3 region: CASSLEHQEQFF. The whole variable domain, filled in from reference TRBV5-1 and TRBJ2-1, reads KAGVTQTPRYLIKTRGQQVTLSCSPISGHRSVSWYQQTPGQGLQFLFEYFSETQRNKGNFPGRFSGRQFSNSRSEMNVSTLELGDSALYLCASSLEHQEQFFGPGTRLTVL.

The rearrangement uses TRBV27 and TRBJ1-5; TCRdb returns TRBD1, unconfirmable since there is no DNA. The germline gives CDR1 MNHEY, CDR2 SMNVEV (reference sequence). The CDR3 runs 16 residues. CDR3 in amino acids: CASSLSGGTLSAPQHF.

This sequence joins TRBV20-1 and TRBJ2-2. Germline-derived CDR1 and CDR2 are DFQATT and SNEGSKA (reference sequence). The CDR3 runs to 13 residues. CDR3 loop: CSARGVLTGELFF.

This chain connects TRBV15 to TRBJ2-1; lacking DNA, the TRBD1 call made by TCRdb goes unchecked. Germline loops: CDR1 LNHNV, CDR2 YYDKDF (reference sequence). The length of the CDR3 is 16 residues. The chain's CDR3 is CATAGAGSVSYNEQFF. Full variable domain (remainder filled in from reference TRBV15 and TRBJ2-1): DAMVIQNPRYQVTQFGKPVTLSCSQTLNHNVMYWYQQKSSQAPKLLFHYYDKDFNNEADTPDNFQSRRPNTSFCFLDIRSPGLGDTAMYLCATAGAGSVSYNEQFFGPGTRLTVL.

The chain recombines TRBV28 with TRBJ2-3; TCRdb returns TRBD1, unconfirmable since there is no DNA. This CDR3 spans 15 amino acids. From germline, CDR1 is MDHEN and CDR2 SYDVKM. The CDR3 here is CGTAGTTRTTDTQYF.

This sequence joins TRBV2 and TRBJ2-1; lacking DNA, the TRBD1 call made by TCRdb goes unchecked. CDR1 and CDR2 from the germline V gene are SNHLY and FYNNEI. The CDR3 length is 15 residues. The CDR3 is CANKARDRGLDEQFF.

This sequence joins TRBV20-1 and TRBJ2-7; the D gene TCRdb calls, TRBD2, cannot be checked with no DNA. This CDR3 spans 14 amino acids. The germline V gene encodes CDR1 DFQATT and CDR2 SNEGSKA (reference sequence). CDR3 amino acids: CSASRSSGPYEQYF.

The chain carries TRBV5-5 and TRBJ1-2. Germline CDR1 SGHKS, CDR2 YYEKEE (reference sequence). The CDR3 spans 15 residues. The chain's CDR3 is CASSFDRASIGGYTF.

This chain links TRBV24-1 with TRBJ2-5. The germline V gene encodes CDR1 KGHDR and CDR2 SFDVKD. The CDR3 is made up of 14 amino acids. The CDR3 region is CATRASWEQETQYF.

The chain joins TRBV12-3 or TRBV12-4 to TRBJ2-2; no DNA is available, so the TRBD1 call from TCRdb remains unchecked. The CDR3 extends over 15 amino acids. CDR3 sequence reads: CASSFTGESAGELFF.

The V and J genes are TRBV2 and TRBJ1-2; without DNA, the TCRdb call of TRBD1 cannot be checked. This CDR3 has 12 residues. CDR1 is SNHLY and CDR2 is FYNNEI in the germline V gene. CDR3 amino acids: CASRQGVGGYTF.

The chain joins TRBV27 to TRBJ2-1; the TCRdb D gene call, TRBD1, has no DNA to confirm it. The germline V gene encodes CDR1 MNHEY and CDR2 SMNVEV (reference sequence). CDR3 size: 17 residues. CDR3 amino acids: CASRPGTAISSYNEQFF.

The chain combines TRBV7-6 with TRBJ2-1; TCRdb's assignment of TRBD1 cannot be checked, as there is no DNA. Germline values: CDR1 SGHVS, CDR2 FNYEAQ. CDR3 length: 17 amino acids. The chain's CDR3 is CASSPMGRERGSNEQFF. Drawing the rest from reference TRBV7-6 and TRBJ2-1, the complete variable domain is GAGVSQSPRYKVTKRGQDVALRCDPISGHVSLYWYRQALGQGPEFLTYFNYEAQQDKSGLPNDRFSAERPEGSISTLTIQRTEQRDSAMYRCASSPMGRERGSNEQFFGPGTRLTVL.

This chain uses TRBV12-5 with TRBJ2-5; TCRdb proposes TRBD1, but this gene call is untestable without DNA. Germline CDR1 is LGHNT and CDR2 is FRNRAP. The CDR3 has 16 residues. CDR3 sequence: CASGLGQQGQSETQYF.

V usage is TRBV7-3 and J usage is TRBJ2-3; TCRdb outputs TRBD1, but without DNA this stays unchecked. The germline CDR1 and CDR2 sequences are SGHTA and FQGTGA. This CDR3 has 16 amino acids. The CDR3 spells CASSHGHSGSTDTQYF.

The chain uses TRBV6-1 and TRBJ2-2. This CDR3 region has 16 residues. Germline values: CDR1 MNHNS, CDR2 SASEGT. The CDR3 reads CASSPRGGVNTGELFF.

V usage is TRBV9 and J usage is TRBJ2-5; TCRdb selects TRBD2, and the lack of DNA leaves this call unchecked. CDR1 is SGDLS, CDR2 YYNGEE, per germline. There are 16 residues in the CDR3. The CDR3 here is CASSVEGLAVKETQYF.